This entry features one T cell receptor beta chain sequence. Antigen unknown. The sample belongs to a study of early T cells in non-severe SARS-CoV-2 infection. Whole-study context: Alpha and beta chains were unpaired, from unsorted whole-blood bulk RNA. Points from the study as a whole: Comparison of clonotypes with VDJdb favored anti-spike CD8 responses while missing private and CD4 specificities.

The CDR3 contains 14 residues. Trimming left V 2 bases short and J 6 bases short, with 8 bases between. Germline V gene sequence: CDR1 LGHDT, CDR2 YNNKEL (reference sequence). The protocol attached unique molecular identifiers to individual cDNA molecules. In TCRdb, the 5' RACE reads were re-called with MiXCR into one record per CDR3 protein. The sample contains fewer than 50,000 distinct CDR3 sequences, 9.5% to 15% of which appear only once. This TCR derives from an adult who was a healthcare worker with PCR-confirmed SARS-CoV-2 infection or an uninfected control (not recorded which). V gene TRBV3-1 combines with J gene TRBJ1-6; D is unresolved. Sequenced: whole blood. The CDR3 is CASSQSAFNSPLHF. DNA for the CDR3: TGTGCCAGCAGCCAATCTGCATTTAATTCACCCCTCCACTTT.